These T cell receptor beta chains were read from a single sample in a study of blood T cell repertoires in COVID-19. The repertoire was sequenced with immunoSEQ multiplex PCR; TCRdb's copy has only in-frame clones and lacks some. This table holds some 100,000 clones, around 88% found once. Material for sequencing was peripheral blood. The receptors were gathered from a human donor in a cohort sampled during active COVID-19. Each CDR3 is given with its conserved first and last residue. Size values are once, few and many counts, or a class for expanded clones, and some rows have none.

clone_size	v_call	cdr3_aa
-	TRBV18	CASSPFSGRPAFEQFF
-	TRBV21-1	CASSGDFYEQYF
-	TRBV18	CASSPTPGQSGANVLTF
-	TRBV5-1	CASSFQRGGEQFF
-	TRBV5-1	CASSFLPGATGELFF
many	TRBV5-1	CASREGTGLYGYTF
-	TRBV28	CASSSDRPRTDALLRETQYF
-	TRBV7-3	CASSSSTDTQYF
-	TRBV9	CASSAGTASFTEAFF
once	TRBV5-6	CASSSEGDYEQYF
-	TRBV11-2	CASSLGDRLNEKLFF
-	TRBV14	CASSQGRGLNQPQHF
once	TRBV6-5	CASSRTGQSYEQYF
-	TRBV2	CASSSQGRNTGELFF
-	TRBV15	CATSRERRETQYF
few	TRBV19	CASMFAGGPVWNEQYF
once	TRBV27	CASSSSSGSVEQYF
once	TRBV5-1	CASSNDKGAYNEQFF
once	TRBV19	CASNVRGPETEAFF
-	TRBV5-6	CASSYGHGGASGQPQHF
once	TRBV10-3	CAISESTGFSYEQYF
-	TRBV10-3	CAISPGTLANTYEQYF
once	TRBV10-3	CAIIGPGDSEAFF
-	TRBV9	CASSTSATSGSTDTQYF
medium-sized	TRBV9	CASSARKGGNKETQYF
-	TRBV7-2	CASSPERTGFRGYTF
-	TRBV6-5	CASSRGGRSYEQYF
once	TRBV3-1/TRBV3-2	CASSQVVASVVFF
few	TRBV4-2	CASSQRTSGSSYEQYF
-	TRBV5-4	CASSLFSNEQFF
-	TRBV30	CAWSVQLGGVGYTF
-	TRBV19	CASSLDRSSYNEQFF
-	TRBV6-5	CASSLMTGDSYEQYF
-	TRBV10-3	CAISASGVSYEQYF
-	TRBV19	CASSTPRLAGSYNEQFF
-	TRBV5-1	CASSASYADTQYF
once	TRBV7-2	CASSSRTSGSTDTQYF
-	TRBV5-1	CASSLDLGGNSEQYF
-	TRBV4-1	CASSQDITVEQYF
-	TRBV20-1	CSAPGDTEAFF
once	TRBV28	CASSLYGGGVNQPQHF
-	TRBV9	CASSGGGLAGSYEQYF